A selection of T cell receptor beta chains follows, all from one sample in a study of blood T cell repertoires in COVID-19. TCRdb's copy holds only in-frame clones and misses some; the assay was immunoSEQ multiplex PCR. The repertoire consists of some 200,000 clones, with 80% to 90% occurring once and the leading ten covering approximately 4.9%. Sequenced sample: PBMCs or T cells enriched from blood (not recorded which). These receptors were collected from a woman aged 50 to 60 who had been exposed to COVID-19. CDR3s include the opening cysteine and the closing phenylalanine or tryptophan. D genes are given only for firm matches. Where a row states a size, it is once, few, many or the class of an expanded clone; other rows omit it.

CDR3 length: 16
V gene: TRBV7-2
J gene: TRBJ2-7
D gene: TRBD2
clone size: .
CDR3 DNA: TGTGCCAGCAGCAAAGTGGGAGCGGGGGGGCGGAACGAGCAGTACTTC
CDR3 protein: CASSKVGAGGRNEQYF

CDR3 length: 13
V gene: TRBV6-1
J gene: TRBJ1-1
D gene: .
clone size: .
CDR3 DNA: TGTGCCAGCAGTGAATCTATTGACACTGAAGCTTTCTTT
CDR3 protein: CASSESIDTEAFF

CDR3 length: 16
V gene: TRBV3-1/TRBV3-2
J gene: TRBJ2-2
D gene: TRBD2
clone size: .
CDR3 DNA: TGTGCCAGCAGCCATGCGACTAGCCCTTACACCGGGGAGCTGTTTTTT
CDR3 protein: CASSHATSPYTGELFF

CDR3 length: 15
V gene: TRBV5-6
J gene: TRBJ2-1
D gene: .
clone size: .
CDR3 DNA: TGTGCCAGCAGCTTGGAGGCAGGGTCCTACAATGAGCAGTTCTTC
CDR3 protein: CASSLEAGSYNEQFF

CDR3 length: 11
V gene: TRBV20-1
J gene: TRBJ1-2
D gene: .
clone size: once
CDR3 DNA: TGCAGTGCTACGACAGGTTATGGCTACACCTTC
CDR3 protein: CSATTGYGYTF

CDR3 length: 16
V gene: TRBV5-1
J gene: TRBJ2-3
D gene: TRBD1
clone size: .
CDR3 DNA: TGCGCCAGCAGCTCGAGACAGGGGGCCCGCACAGATACGCAGTATTTT
CDR3 protein: CASSSRQGARTDTQYF

CDR3 length: 15
V gene: TRBV6-5
J gene: TRBJ1-5
D gene: TRBD1
clone size: .
CDR3 DNA: TGTGCCAGCAGTCCAGGGGGCGGGTTTCATCAGCCCCAGCATTTT
CDR3 protein: CASSPGGGFHQPQHF

CDR3 length: 13
V gene: TRBV19
J gene: TRBJ1-2
D gene: .
clone size: .
CDR3 DNA: TGTGCCAGTAATGGGCTGGGCTTCTATGGCTACACCTTC
CDR3 protein: CASNGLGFYGYTF

CDR3 length: 15
V gene: TRBV6-5
J gene: TRBJ1-5
D gene: TRBD1
clone size: .
CDR3 DNA: TGTGCCAGCAGTTACCACAGGGGTAGCAATCAGCCCCAGCATTTT
CDR3 protein: CASSYHRGSNQPQHF

CDR3 length: 14
V gene: TRBV7-9
J gene: TRBJ2-6
D gene: .
clone size: .
CDR3 DNA: TGTGCCAGCATCATTAAAGGGGAGGCCAACGTCCTGACTTTC
CDR3 protein: CASIIKGEANVLTF

CDR3 length: 13
V gene: TRBV6-5
J gene: TRBJ2-5
D gene: .
clone size: .
CDR3 DNA: TGTGCCAGCAGTCCCCAGGGCCAAGAGACCCAGTACTTC
CDR3 protein: CASSPQGQETQYF

CDR3 length: 13
V gene: TRBV7-2
J gene: TRBJ2-5
D gene: TRBD1
clone size: .
CDR3 DNA: TGTGCCAGCAGCTTCGGACAGGGAGGAACCCAGTACTTC
CDR3 protein: CASSFGQGGTQYF

CDR3 length: 14
V gene: TRBV19
J gene: TRBJ1-2
D gene: .
clone size: .
CDR3 DNA: TGTGCCAGTAGTTCCGGGACAAGGATCTATGGCTACACCTTC
CDR3 protein: CASSSGTRIYGYTF

CDR3 length: 14
V gene: TRBV19
J gene: TRBJ2-7
D gene: .
clone size: .
CDR3 DNA: TGTGCCAGTAAGGAGGGGCCCCGCTCCTACGAGCAGTACTTC
CDR3 protein: CASKEGPRSYEQYF

CDR3 length: 14
V gene: TRBV27
J gene: TRBJ1-1
D gene: .
clone size: .
CDR3 DNA: TGTGCCAGCAGTCCCCACAGGTTGAACACTGAAGCTTTCTTT
CDR3 protein: CASSPHRLNTEAFF

CDR3 length: 16
V gene: TRBV7-2
J gene: TRBJ2-2
D gene: TRBD2
clone size: .
CDR3 DNA: TGTGCCAGCAGCCCCCGGGGGGAGGAGGTCACCGGGGAGCTGTTTTTT
CDR3 protein: CASSPRGEEVTGELFF

CDR3 length: 14
V gene: TRBV19
J gene: TRBJ2-1
D gene: .
clone size: .
CDR3 DNA: TGTGCCAGTAGTATAACCGGGGTGGCCAATGAGCAGTTCTTC
CDR3 protein: CASSITGVANEQFF

CDR3 length: 17
V gene: TRBV5-1
J gene: TRBJ2-7
D gene: TRBD1
clone size: .
CDR3 DNA: TGCGCCAGCAGCCCTGGACCTCTGCTACAGGGGGCTAGGGAGCAGTACTTC
CDR3 protein: CASSPGPLLQGAREQYF

CDR3 length: 15
V gene: TRBV28
J gene: TRBJ2-5
D gene: TRBD2
clone size: .
CDR3 DNA: TGTGCCAGCAGCTTCGGGGGGGGATCCCAAGAGACCCAGTACTTC
CDR3 protein: CASSFGGGSQETQYF

CDR3 length: 15
V gene: TRBV11-2
J gene: TRBJ1-2
D gene: .
clone size: .
CDR3 DNA: TGTGCCAGCAGCCCCGGAGTCGGACTTAACTATGGCTACACCTTC
CDR3 protein: CASSPGVGLNYGYTF

CDR3 length: 20
V gene: TRBV3-1/TRBV3-2
J gene: TRBJ1-2
D gene: TRBD1
clone size: .
CDR3 DNA: TGTGCCAGCAGCCAAGAGGTCGGGTGGGGACAGGGGGCGTCTGTCTATGGCTACACCTTC
CDR3 protein: CASSQEVGWGQGASVYGYTF

CDR3 length: 16
V gene: TRBV21-1
J gene: TRBJ2-7
D gene: .
clone size: once
CDR3 DNA: TGTGCCAGCAGCAAAAATGGGGACAGGGATCGGTACGAGCAGTACTTC
CDR3 protein: CASSKNGDRDRYEQYF